This is a list of T cell receptor beta chains from one sample in a study of blood T cell repertoires in COVID-19. TCRdb's table, derived via immunoSEQ multiplex PCR, lists solely in-frame clones and lacks some. The repertoire holds about 220,000 clones, with 70% to 90% as singletons. The sequenced sample was peripheral blood. Receptors were obtained from a human donor in a cohort sampled during active COVID-19. The CDR3 runs from the conserved cysteine through the conserved F or W. Fields, in order: J gene, clone size, V gene, D gene, CDR3 protein, CDR3 DNA. D genes are given only for firm matches. The listing skips clone size in some rows; elsewhere it reads once, few, many or a size class.

J: TRBJ2-2
size: few
V: TRBV5-1
D: TRBD2
CDR3: CASSLASGGNTGELFF
DNA: TGCGCCAGCAGCTTGGCCAGCGGGGGGAACACCGGGGAGCTGTTTTTT

J: TRBJ2-7
size: .
V: TRBV6-5
D: .
CDR3: CASLRLGGYEQYF
DNA: TGTGCCAGCCTAAGGTTAGGGGGCTACGAGCAGTACTTC

J: TRBJ2-7
size: .
V: TRBV3-1/TRBV3-2
D: .
CDR3: CASSQKGVSYEQYF
DNA: TGTGCCAGCAGCCAGAAGGGGGTCTCCTACGAGCAGTACTTC

J: TRBJ1-6
size: .
V: TRBV3-1/TRBV3-2
D: TRBD1
CDR3: CASRMGQGASSPLHF
DNA: TGTGCCAGCAGAATGGGACAGGGGGCTAGTTCACCCCTCCACTTT

J: TRBJ1-4
size: .
V: TRBV2
D: TRBD1
CDR3: CASSQGQGGLGEKLFF
DNA: TGTGCCAGCAGTCAGGGACAGGGAGGCTTAGGCGAAAAACTGTTTTTT

J: TRBJ2-1
size: few
V: TRBV29-1
D: .
CDR3: CSVEPRAGSYNEQFF
DNA: TGCAGCGTTGAACCCCGGGCGGGCTCCTACAATGAGCAGTTCTTC

J: TRBJ2-5
size: .
V: TRBV5-1
D: TRBD1
CDR3: CASSLTGGEGETQYF
DNA: TGCGCCAGCAGCTTGACAGGGGGCGAGGGGGAGACCCAGTACTTC

J: TRBJ1-6
size: .
V: TRBV3-1/TRBV3-2
D: .
CDR3: CASSQTGNSPLHF
DNA: TGTGCCAGCAGCCAGACGGGGAATTCACCCCTCCACTTT

J: TRBJ1-3
size: once
V: TRBV19
D: .
CDR3: CASTFTAVLDTIYF
DNA: TGTGCCAGTACGTTCACCGCGGTCTTGGACACCATATATTTT

J: TRBJ2-2
size: .
V: TRBV28
D: .
CDR3: CASSLAGYFEGGELFF
DNA: TGTGCCAGCAGTTTAGCGGGATATTTTGAGGGCGGGGAGCTGTTTTTT

J: TRBJ2-5
size: .
V: TRBV5-1
D: TRBD2
CDR3: CASSSETGEGETQYF
DNA: TGCGCCAGCAGCTCGGAGACGGGGGAGGGAGAGACCCAGTACTTC

J: TRBJ1-2
size: .
V: TRBV9
D: .
CDR3: CASSPSLQGGYTF
DNA: TGTGCCAGCAGCCCCAGTCTCCAGGGCGGCTACACCTTC

J: TRBJ1-1
size: .
V: TRBV6-5
D: TRBD1
CDR3: CASSYVGQGVSTEAFF
DNA: TGTGCCAGCAGTTACGTGGGACAGGGGGTTTCCACTGAAGCTTTCTTT

J: TRBJ1-4
size: .
V: TRBV4-3
D: .
CDR3: CASSQEWGGNEKLFF
DNA: TGCGCCAGCAGCCAAGAATGGGGGGGCAATGAAAAACTGTTTTTT

J: TRBJ1-6
size: .
V: TRBV5-6
D: TRBD1
CDR3: CASSAYDRDGNSPLHF
DNA: TGTGCCAGCAGCGCCTATGACAGGGACGGCAATTCACCCCTCCACTTT

J: TRBJ1-1
size: .
V: TRBV6-5
D: TRBD1
CDR3: CASRKDRPSTEAFF
DNA: TGTGCCAGCAGGAAGGACAGGCCAAGCACTGAAGCTTTCTTT

J: TRBJ2-7
size: .
V: TRBV27
D: .
CDR3: CASSLNRVSSYEQYF
DNA: TGTGCCAGCAGTTTGAACAGGGTAAGCTCCTACGAGCAGTACTTC

J: TRBJ1-1
size: .
V: TRBV6-6
D: TRBD1
CDR3: CASSYSNRGSTEAFF
DNA: TGTGCCAGCAGTTACTCAAACAGGGGGTCCACTGAAGCTTTCTTT